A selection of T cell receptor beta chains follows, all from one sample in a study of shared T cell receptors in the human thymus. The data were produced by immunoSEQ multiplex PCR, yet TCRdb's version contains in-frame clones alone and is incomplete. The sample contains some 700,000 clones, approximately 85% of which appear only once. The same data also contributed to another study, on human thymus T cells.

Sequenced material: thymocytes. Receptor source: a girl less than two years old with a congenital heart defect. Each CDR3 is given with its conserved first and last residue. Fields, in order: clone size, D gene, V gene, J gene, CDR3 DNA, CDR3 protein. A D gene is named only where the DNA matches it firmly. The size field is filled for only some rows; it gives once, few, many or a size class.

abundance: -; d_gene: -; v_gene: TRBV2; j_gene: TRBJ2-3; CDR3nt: TGTGCCAGCAGTGGCCAGCTAGCCCATACGCAGTATTTT; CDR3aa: CASSGQLAHTQYF
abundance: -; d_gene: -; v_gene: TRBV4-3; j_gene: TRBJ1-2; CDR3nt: TGCGCCAGCAGCCAAGATATGTTGGGAGGGAAGAGTGCCTATGGCTACACCTTC; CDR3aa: CASSQDMLGGKSAYGYTF
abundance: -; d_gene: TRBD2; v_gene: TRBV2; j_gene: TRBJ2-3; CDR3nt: TGTGCCAGCAGGGGATTGCTAGCGGCTATCAAAGACTGCACAGATACGCAGTATTTT; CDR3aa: CASRGLLAAIKDCTDTQYF
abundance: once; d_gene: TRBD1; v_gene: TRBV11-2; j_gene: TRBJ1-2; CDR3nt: TGTGCCAGCAGTCGCGACCACCTGGGACAGAGCACTAACTATGGCTACACCTTC; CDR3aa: CASSRDHLGQSTNYGYTF
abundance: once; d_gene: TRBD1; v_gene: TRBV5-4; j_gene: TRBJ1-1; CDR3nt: TGTGCCAGCAGCTTGGGGACAGGGATTGAAGCTTTCTTT; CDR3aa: CASSLGTGIEAFF
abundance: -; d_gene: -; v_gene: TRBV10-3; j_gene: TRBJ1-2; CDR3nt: TGTGCCATCAGTGAAGGGGCTTCCAACTATGGCTACACCTTC; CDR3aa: CAISEGASNYGYTF
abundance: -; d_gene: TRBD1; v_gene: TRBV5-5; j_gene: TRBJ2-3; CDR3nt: TGTGCCAGCAGCTTCCGGGACAGGGTTTTGTCAGATACGCAGTATTTT; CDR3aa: CASSFRDRVLSDTQYF
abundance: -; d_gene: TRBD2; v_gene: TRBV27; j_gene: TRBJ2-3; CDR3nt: TGTGCCAGCAGTCCAACGGGGGGGTATGGAGATACGCAGTATTTT; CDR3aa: CASSPTGGYGDTQYF
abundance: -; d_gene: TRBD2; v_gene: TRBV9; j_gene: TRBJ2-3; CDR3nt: TGTGCCAGCAGCGTAGAGGACGGGGGGGTCGTGACAGATACGCAGTATTTT; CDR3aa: CASSVEDGGVVTDTQYF
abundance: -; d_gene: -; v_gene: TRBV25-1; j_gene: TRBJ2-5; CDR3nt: TGTGCCAGCAGTGAACGCGGGGAAGAGACCCAGTACTTC; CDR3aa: CASSERGEETQYF
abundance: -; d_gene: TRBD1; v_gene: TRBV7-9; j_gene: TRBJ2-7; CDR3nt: TGTGCCAGCAGCCCGAACAGGGGTCATGACGAGCAGTACTTC; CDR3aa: CASSPNRGHDEQYF
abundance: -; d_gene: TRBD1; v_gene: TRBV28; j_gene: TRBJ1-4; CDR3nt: TGTGCCAGCAGTTTACCTCGACAGGGGGCAGGTAAACTGTTTTTT; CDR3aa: CASSLPRQGAGKLFF
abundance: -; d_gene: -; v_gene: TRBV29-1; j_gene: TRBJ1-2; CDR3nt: TGCAGCGTTCCGGGGGGGGTCTATGGCTACACCTTC; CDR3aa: CSVPGGVYGYTF
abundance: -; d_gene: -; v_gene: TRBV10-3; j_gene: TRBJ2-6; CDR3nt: TGTGCCATCAGGAAGGACAGACCCTCTGGGGCCAACGTCCTGACTTTC; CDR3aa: CAIRKDRPSGANVLTF
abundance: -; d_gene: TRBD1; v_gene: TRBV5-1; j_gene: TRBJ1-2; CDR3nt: TGCGCCAGCAGCCCGGACAGGGGCACTGGCTACACCTTC; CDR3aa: CASSPDRGTGYTF
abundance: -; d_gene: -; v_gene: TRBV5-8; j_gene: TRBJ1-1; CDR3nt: TGTGCCAGCAGCTTGTGGCAGGGGTACACTGAAGCTTTCTTT; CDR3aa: CASSLWQGYTEAFF
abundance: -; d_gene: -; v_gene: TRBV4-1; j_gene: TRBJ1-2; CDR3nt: TGCGCCAGCAGCCAAGATAGTGACGGGGGTGAGGGCCACTATGGCTACACCTTC; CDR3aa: CASSQDSDGGEGHYGYTF
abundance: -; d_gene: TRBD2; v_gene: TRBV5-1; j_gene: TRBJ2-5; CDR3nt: TGCGCCAGCGGCACTAGCGGGAGAGAGACCCAGTACTTC; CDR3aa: CASGTSGRETQYF
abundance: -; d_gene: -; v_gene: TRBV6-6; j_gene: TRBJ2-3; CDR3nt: TGTGCCAGTAATTTTGTAAGCGGCACAGATACGCAGTATTTT; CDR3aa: CASNFVSGTDTQYF
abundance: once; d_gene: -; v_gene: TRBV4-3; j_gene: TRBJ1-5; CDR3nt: TGCGCCAGCAGCCAAGGTTGGGCGTCCTTAACTAGTGGCAATCAGCCCCAGCATTTT; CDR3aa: CASSQGWASLTSGNQPQHF
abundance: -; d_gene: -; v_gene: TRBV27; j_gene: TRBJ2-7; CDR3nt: TGTGCCAGCAGTTTACACCGCGGTGACTACGAGCAGTACTTC; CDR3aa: CASSLHRGDYEQYF
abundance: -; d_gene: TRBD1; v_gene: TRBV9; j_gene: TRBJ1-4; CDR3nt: TGTGCCAGCAGCCCTAGACAGGGGTTGGCTTCTGAAAAACTGTTTTTT; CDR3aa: CASSPRQGLASEKLFF
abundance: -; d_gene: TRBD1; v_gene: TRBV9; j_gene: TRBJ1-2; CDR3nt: TGTGCCAGCAGCGTAGCCGACGGACAGGAAGGGGATGGCTACACCTTC; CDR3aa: CASSVADGQEGDGYTF
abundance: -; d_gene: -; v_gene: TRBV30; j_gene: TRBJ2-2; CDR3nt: TGTGCCTGGACCTCAAGCTCAGGAACGAACTCCGGGGAGCTGTTTTTT; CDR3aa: CAWTSSSGTNSGELFF
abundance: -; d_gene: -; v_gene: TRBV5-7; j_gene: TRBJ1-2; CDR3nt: TGTGCCAGCAGTCGTAACGGAAGGAGAAGCTATGGCTACACCTTC; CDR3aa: CASSRNGRRSYGYTF
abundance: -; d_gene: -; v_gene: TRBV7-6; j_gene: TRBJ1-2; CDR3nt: TGTGCCAGCAGCTTTGCAGCTAACTATGGCTACACCTTC; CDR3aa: CASSFAANYGYTF
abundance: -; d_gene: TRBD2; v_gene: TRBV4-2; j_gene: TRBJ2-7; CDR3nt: TGTGCCAGCAGCCTCGAGCGTGGACTAGCGGGGCACTTCTACGAGCAGTACTTC; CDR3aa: CASSLERGLAGHFYEQYF
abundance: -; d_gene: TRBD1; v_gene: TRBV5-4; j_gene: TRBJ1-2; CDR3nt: TGTGCCAGCAGCCCGCATCACAGGGGGTATGGCTACACCTTC; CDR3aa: CASSPHHRGYGYTF
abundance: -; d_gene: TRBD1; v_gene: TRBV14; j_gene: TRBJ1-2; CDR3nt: TGTGCCAGCAGCCAAGAGTGGGACAGATTTGGCTACACCTTC; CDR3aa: CASSQEWDRFGYTF